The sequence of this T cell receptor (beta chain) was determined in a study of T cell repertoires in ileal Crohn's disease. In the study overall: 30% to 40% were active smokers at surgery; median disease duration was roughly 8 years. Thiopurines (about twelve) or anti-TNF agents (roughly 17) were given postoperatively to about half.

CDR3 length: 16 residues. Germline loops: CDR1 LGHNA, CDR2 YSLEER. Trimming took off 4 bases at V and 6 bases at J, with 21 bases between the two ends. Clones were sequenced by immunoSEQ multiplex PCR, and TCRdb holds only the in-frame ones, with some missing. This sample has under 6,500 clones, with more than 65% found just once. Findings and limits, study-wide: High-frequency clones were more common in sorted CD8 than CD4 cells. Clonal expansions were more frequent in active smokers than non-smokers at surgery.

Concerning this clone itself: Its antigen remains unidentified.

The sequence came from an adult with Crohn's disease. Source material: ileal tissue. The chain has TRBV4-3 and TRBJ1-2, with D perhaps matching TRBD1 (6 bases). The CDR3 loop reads CASSPGGQALYHGYTF. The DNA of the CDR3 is TGCGCCAGCAGCCCGGGGGGGCAAGCACTCTATCATGGCTACACCTTC.